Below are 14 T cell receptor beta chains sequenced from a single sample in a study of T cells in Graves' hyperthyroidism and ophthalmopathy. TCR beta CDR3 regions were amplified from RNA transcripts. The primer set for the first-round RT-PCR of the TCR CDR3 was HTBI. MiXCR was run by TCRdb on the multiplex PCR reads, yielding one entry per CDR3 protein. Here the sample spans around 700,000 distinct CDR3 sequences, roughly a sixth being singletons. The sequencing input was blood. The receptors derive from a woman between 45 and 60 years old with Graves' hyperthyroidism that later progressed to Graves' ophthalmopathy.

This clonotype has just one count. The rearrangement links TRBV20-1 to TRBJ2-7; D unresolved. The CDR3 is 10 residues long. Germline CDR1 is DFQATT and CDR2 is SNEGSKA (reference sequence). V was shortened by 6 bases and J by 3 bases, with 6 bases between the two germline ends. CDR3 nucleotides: TGCAGTGCCGAGTTCTACGAGCAGTACTTC. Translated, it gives CSAEFYEQYF.

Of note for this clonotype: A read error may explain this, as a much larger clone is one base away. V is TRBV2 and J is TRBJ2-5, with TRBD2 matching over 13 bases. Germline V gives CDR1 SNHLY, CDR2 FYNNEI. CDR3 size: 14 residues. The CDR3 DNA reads TGTACCAGCAGGGGACTAGCGGGGCCGTCTCGATGGTACTTC. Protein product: CTSRGLAGPSRWYF. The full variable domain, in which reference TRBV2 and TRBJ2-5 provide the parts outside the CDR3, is EPEVTQTPSHQVTQMGQEVILRCVPISNHLYFYWYRQILGQKVEFLVSFYNNEISEKSEIFDDQFSVERPDGSNFTLKIRSTKLEDSAMYFCTSRGLAGPSRWYFGPGTRLLVL.

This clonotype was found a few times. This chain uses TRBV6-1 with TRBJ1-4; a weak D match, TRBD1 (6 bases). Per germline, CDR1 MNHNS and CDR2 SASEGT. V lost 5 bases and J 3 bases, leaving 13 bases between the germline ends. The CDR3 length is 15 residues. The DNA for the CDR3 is TGTGCCAGCAGTTCCACGGACAGCTCTAATGAAAAACTGTTTTTT. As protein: CASSSTDSSNEKLFF.

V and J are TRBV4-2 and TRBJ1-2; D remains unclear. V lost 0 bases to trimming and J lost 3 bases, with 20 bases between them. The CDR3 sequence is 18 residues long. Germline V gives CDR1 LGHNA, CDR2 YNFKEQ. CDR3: CASSQDDLPEAPYYGYTF. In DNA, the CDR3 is TGTGCCAGCAGCCAAGATGACCTTCCTGAGGCCCCCTACTATGGCTACACCTTC.

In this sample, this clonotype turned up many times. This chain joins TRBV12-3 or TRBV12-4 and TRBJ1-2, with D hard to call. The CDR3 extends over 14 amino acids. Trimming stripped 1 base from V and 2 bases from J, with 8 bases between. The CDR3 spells CASSLGLTNYGYTF. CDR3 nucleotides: TGTGCCAGCAGTTTAGGGCTGACCAACTATGGCTACACCTTC.

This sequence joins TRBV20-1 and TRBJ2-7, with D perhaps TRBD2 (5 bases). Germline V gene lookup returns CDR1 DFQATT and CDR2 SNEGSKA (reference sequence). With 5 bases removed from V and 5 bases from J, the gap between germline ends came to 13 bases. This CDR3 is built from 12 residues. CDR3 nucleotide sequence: TGCAGTGCTCAACTAGAATCCGACGAGCAGTACTTC. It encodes CSAQLESDEQYF.

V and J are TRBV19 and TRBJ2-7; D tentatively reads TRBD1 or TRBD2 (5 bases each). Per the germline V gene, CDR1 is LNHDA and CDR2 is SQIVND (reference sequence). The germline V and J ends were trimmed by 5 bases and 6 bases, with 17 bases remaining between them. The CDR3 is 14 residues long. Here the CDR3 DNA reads TGTGCCAGTAGTGGGGACGGAGAGTACCTCGAGCAGTACTTC. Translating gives CASSGDGEYLEQYF.

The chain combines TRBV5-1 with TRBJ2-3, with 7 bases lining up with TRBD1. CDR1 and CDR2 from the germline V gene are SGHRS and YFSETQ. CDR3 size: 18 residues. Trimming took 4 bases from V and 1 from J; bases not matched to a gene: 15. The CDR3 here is CASSLATNRGPGTDTQYF. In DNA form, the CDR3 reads TGCGCCAGCAGCCTTGCCACCAACAGGGGTCCGGGCACAGATACGCAGTATTTT.

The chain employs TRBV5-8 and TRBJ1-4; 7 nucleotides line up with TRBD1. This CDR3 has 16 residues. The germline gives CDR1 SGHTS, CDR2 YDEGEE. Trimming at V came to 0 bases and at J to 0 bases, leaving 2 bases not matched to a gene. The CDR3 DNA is TGTGCCAGCAGCTTGGTTACAGGGGCAACTAATGAAAAACTGTTTTTT. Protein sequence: CASSLVTGATNEKLFF. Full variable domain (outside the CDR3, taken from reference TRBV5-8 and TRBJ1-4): EAGVTQSPTHLIKTRGQQATLRCSPISGHTSVYWYQQALGLGLQFLLWYDEGEERNRGNFPPRFSGRQFPNYSSELNVNALELEDSALYLCASSLVTGATNEKLFFGSGTQLSVL.

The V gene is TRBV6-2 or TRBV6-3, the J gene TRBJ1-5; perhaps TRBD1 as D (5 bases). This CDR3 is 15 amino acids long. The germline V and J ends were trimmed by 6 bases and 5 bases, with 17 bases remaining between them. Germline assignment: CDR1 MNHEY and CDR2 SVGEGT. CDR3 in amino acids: CASSHRDPPYQPQHF. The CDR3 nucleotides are TGTGCCAGCAGCCACCGGGACCCACCGTATCAGCCCCAGCATTTT.

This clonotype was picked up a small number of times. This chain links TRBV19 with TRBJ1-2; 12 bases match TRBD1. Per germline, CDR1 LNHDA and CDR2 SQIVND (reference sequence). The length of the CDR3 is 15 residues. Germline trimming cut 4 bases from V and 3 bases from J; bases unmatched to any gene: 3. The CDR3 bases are TGTGCCAGTAGTACCGGGACAGGGGGCTACTATGGCTACACCTTC. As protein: CASSTGTGGYYGYTF.

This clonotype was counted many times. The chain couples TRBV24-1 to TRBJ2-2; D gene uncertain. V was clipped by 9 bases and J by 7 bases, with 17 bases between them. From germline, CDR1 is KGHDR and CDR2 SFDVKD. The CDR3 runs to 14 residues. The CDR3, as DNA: TGTGCCACCGCGATGGGTAGTTGGATCGGGGAGCTGTTTTTT. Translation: CATAMGSWIGELFF.

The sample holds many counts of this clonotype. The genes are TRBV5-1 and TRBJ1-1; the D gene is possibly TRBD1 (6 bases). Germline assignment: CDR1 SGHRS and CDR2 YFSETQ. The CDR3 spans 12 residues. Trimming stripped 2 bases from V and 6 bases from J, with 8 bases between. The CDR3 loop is CASSLGGPEAFF. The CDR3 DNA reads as TGCGCCAGCAGCTTAGGGGGTCCTGAAGCTTTCTTT. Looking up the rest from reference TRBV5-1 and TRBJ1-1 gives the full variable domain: KAGVTQTPRYLIKTRGQQVTLSCSPISGHRSVSWYQQTPGQGLQFLFEYFSETQRNKGNFPGRFSGRQFSNSRSEMNVSTLELGDSALYLCASSLGGPEAFFGQGTRLTVV.

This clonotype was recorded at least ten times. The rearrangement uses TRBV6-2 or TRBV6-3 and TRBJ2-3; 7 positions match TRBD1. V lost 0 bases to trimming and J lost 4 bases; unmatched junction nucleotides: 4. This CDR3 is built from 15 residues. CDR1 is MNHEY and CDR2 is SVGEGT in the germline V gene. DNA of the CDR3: TGTGCCAGCAGTTACTCGAGGCAGGGGGCAGATACGCAGTATTTT. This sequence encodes CASSYSRQGADTQYF.